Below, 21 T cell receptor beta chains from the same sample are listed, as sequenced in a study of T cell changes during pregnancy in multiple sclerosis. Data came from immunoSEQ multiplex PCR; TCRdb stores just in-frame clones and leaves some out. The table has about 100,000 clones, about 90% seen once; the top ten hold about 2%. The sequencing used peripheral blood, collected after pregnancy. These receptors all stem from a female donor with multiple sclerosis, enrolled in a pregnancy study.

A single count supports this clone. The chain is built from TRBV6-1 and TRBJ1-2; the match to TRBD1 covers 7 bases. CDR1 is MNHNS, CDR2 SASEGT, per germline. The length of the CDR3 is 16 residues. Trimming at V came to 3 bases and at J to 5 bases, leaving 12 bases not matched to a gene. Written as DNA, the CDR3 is TGTGCCAGCAGTGAGGATGTTGGGGGACAGCCTTATGGCTACACCTTC. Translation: CASSEDVGGQPYGYTF.

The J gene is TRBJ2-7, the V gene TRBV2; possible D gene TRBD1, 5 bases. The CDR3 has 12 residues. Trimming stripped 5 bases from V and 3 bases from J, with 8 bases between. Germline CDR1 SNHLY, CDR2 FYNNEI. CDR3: CASSKDNYEQYF. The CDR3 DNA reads TGTGCCAGCAGTAAGGACAACTACGAGCAGTACTTC.

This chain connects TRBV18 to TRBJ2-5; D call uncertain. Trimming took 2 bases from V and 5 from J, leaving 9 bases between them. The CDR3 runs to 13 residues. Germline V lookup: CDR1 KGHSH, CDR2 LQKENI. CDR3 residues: CASSPTSDETQYF. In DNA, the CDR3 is TGTGCCAGCTCACCAACCAGCGATGAGACCCAGTACTTC.

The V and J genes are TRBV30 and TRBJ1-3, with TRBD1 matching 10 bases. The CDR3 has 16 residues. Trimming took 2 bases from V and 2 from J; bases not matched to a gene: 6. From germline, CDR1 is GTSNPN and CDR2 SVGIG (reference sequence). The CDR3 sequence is CAWSYATGGAGNTIYF. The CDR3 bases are TGTGCCTGGAGTTATGCGACAGGGGGCGCTGGAAACACCATATATTTT.

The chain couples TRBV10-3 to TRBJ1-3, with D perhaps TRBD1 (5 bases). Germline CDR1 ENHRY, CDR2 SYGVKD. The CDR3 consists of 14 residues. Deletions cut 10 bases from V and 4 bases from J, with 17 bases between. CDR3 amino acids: CATSWPGLGNTIYF. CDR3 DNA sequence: TGTGCCACCTCTTGGCCAGGGCTCGGAAACACCATATATTTT.

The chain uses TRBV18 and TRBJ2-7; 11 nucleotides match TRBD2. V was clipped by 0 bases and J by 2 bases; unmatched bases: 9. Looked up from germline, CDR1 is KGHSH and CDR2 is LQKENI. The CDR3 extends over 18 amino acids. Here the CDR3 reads CASSPPGFSGGGTYEQYF. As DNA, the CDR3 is TGTGCCAGCTCACCACCGGGATTTAGCGGGGGGGGGACCTACGAGCAGTACTTC.

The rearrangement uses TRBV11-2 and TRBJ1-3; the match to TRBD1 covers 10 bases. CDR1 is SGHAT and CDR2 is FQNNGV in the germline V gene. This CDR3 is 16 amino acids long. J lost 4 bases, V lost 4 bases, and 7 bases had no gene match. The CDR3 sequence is CASSSGTGVGGNTIYF. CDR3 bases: TGTGCCAGCAGCTCCGGGACAGGGGTGGGAGGAAACACCATATATTTT.

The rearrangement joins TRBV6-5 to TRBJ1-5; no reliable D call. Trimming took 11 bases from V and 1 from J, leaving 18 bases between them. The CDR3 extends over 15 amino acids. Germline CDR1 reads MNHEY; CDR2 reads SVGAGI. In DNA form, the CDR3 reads TGTGCCTCACATTCCGGGGTCGGGAGCAATCAGCCCCAGCATTTT. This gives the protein CASHSGVGSNQPQHF.

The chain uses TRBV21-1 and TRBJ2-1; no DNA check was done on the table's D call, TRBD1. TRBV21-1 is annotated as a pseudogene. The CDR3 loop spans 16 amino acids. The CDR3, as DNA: TGTGCCAGTTCTAGACAGGATCTTTGGTCCTACAATGAGCAGTTCTTC. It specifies CASSRQDLWSYNEQFF.

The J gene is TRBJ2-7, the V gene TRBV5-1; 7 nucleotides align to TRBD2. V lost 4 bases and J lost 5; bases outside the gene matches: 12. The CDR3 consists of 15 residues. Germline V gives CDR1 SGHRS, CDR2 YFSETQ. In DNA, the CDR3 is TGCGCCAGCAGCCCACCTAGCGGACTGGGTAACGAGCAGTACTTC. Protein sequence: CASSPPSGLGNEQYF. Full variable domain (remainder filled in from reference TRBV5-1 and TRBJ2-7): KAGVTQTPRYLIKTRGQQVTLSCSPISGHRSVSWYQQTPGQGLQFLFEYFSETQRNKGNFPGRFSGRQFSNSRSEMNVSTLELGDSALYLCASSPPSGLGNEQYFGPGTRLTVT.

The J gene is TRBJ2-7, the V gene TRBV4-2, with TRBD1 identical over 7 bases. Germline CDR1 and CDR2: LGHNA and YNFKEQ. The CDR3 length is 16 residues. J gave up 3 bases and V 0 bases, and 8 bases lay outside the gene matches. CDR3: CASSQDEGATSYEQYF. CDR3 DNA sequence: TGTGCCAGCAGCCAAGATGAGGGGGCTACGAGCTACGAGCAGTACTTC.

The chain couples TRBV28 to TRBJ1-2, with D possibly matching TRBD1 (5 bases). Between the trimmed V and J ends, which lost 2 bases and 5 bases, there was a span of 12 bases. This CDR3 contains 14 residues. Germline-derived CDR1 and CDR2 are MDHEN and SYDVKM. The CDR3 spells CASSLPGQVYGYTF. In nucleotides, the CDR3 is TGTGCCAGCAGTTTACCCGGACAAGTATATGGCTACACCTTC.

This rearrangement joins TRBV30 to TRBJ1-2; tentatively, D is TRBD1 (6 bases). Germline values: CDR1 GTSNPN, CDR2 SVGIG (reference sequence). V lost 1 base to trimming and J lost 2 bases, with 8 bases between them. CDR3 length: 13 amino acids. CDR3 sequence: CAWSGGRNYGYTF. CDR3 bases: TGTGCCTGGAGTGGGGGGCGGAACTATGGCTACACCTTC.

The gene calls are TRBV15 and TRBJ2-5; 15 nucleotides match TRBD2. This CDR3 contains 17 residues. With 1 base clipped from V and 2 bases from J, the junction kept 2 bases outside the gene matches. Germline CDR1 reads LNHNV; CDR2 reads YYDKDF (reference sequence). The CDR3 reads CATSRGGLAGGQETQYF. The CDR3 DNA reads TGTGCCACCAGCAGAGGGGGACTAGCGGGGGGTCAAGAGACCCAGTACTTC.

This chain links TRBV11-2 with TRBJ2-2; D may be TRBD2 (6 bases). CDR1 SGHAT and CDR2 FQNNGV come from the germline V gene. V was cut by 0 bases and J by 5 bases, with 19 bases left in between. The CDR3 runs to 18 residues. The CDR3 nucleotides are TGTGCCAGCAGCTTAGAGGCGGCGGGGCTTCTTCGGACCGGGGAGCTGTTTTTT. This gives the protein CASSLEAAGLLRTGELFF.

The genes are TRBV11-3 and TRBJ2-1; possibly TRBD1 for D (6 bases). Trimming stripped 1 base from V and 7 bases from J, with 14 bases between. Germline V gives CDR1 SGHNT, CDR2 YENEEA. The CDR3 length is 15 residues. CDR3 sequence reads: CASSLGPAQGNEQFF. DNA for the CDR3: TGTGCCAGCAGCTTAGGGCCGGCCCAGGGGAATGAGCAGTTCTTC. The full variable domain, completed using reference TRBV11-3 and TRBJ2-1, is EAGVVQSPRYKIIEKKQPVAFWCNPISGHNTLYWYLQNLGQGPELLIRYENEEAVDDSQLPKDRFSAERLKGVDSTLKIQPAELGDSAVYLCASSLGPAQGNEQFFGPGTRLTVL.

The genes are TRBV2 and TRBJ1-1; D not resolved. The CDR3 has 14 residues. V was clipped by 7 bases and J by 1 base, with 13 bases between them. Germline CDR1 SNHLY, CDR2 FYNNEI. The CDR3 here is CASTSGGPNTEAFF. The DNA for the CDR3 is TGTGCCAGCACCTCGGGAGGACCGAACACTGAAGCTTTCTTT.

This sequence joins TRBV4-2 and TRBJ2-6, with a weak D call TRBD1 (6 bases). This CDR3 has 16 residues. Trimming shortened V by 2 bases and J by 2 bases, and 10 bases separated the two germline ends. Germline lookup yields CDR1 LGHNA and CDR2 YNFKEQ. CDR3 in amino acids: CASSQFAGAGANVLTF. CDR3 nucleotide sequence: TGTGCCAGCAGCCAATTTGCAGGGGCTGGGGCCAACGTCCTGACTTTC.

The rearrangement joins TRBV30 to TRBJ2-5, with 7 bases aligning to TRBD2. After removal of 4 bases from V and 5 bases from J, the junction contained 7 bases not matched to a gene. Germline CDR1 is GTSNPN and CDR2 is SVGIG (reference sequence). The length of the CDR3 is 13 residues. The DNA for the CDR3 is TGTGCCTGGACCCCGGGGAGGGCGGAGACCCAGTACTTC. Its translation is CAWTPGRAETQYF.

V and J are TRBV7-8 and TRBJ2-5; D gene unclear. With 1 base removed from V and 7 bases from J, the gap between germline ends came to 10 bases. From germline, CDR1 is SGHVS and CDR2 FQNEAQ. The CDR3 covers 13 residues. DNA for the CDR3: TGTGCCAGCAGCTTAGGGGCAGATGGGACCCAGTACTTC. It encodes CASSLGADGTQYF.

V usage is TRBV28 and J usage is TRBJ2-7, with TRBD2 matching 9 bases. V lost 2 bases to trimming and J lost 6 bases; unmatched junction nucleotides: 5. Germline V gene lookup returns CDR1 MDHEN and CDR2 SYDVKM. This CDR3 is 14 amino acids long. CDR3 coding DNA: TGTGCCAGCAGTTTAGGCGGGAGGGCCCCCGAGCAGTACTTC. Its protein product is CASSLGGRAPEQYF.